The rows below give T cell receptor beta chains drawn from one sample of a study of blood T cell repertoires in COVID-19. Produced via immunoSEQ multiplex PCR; TCRdb's table is partial and in-frame only. The profile shows more than 120,000 clones, about 86% of them singletons. The source material was peripheral blood. The source of these receptors is a woman aged 45-59 years with active or convalescent COVID-19. Each CDR3 is given with its conserved first and last residue. Fields, in order: D gene, V gene, clone size, J gene, CDR3 protein, CDR3 DNA. D genes are given only for firm matches. Clone size, where shown, is once, few, many, or a class for clones that have expanded.

.,TRBV7-3,.,TRBJ2-6,CASSLVGAFGANVLTF,TGTGCCAGCAGCTTAGTGGGGGCGTTTGGGGCCAACGTCCTGACTTTC
TRBD1,TRBV4-2,.,TRBJ1-1,CASSQDRGQGETEAFF,TGTGCCAGCAGCCAAGATAGGGGACAGGGAGAGACTGAAGCTTTCTTT
TRBD1,TRBV7-7,.,TRBJ2-1,CASSLEAYTTGGAEQFF,TGTGCTAGCAGCTTAGAAGCGTACACGACAGGGGGGGCTGAGCAGTTCTTC
.,TRBV19,.,TRBJ2-1,CASSMEYEQFF,TGTGCCAGTAGTATGGAGTATGAGCAGTTCTTC
TRBD2,TRBV7-3,.,TRBJ2-1,CASSLGTSSYNEQFF,TGTGCCAGCAGCTTAGGGACTAGTTCCTACAATGAGCAGTTCTTC
.,TRBV29-1,many,TRBJ1-2,CSVEDTLYGYTF,TGCAGCGTTGAAGACACTCTCTATGGCTACACCTTC
.,TRBV5-5,.,TRBJ1-2,CASSLSQGTYGYTF,TGTGCCAGCAGCTTATCACAGGGTACCTATGGCTACACCTTC
.,TRBV28,.,TRBJ1-6,CASSSQGRVGSYNSPLHF,TGTGCCAGCAGTTCCCAAGGGAGGGTGGGCTCCTATAATTCACCCCTCCACTTT
.,TRBV19,.,TRBJ2-7,CASSPGIGYEQYF,TGTGCCAGTTCACCGGGAATTGGGTACGAGCAGTACTTC
.,TRBV7-2,.,TRBJ1-1,CASGTQEGGTEAFF,TGTGCCAGCGGCACCCAGGAGGGGGGGACTGAAGCTTTCTTT
TRBD1,TRBV7-9,.,TRBJ1-1,CASSPRTGPRYTEAFF,TGTGCCAGCAGCCCCCGGACAGGTCCAAGATACACTGAAGCTTTCTTT
.,TRBV28,.,TRBJ1-2,CASSSGGLHGYTF,TGTGCCAGCAGTTCGGGGGGGCTTCATGGCTACACCTTC
.,TRBV30,.,TRBJ1-5,CAWSGGHRNQPQHF,TGTGCCTGGAGTGGGGGACACCGGAATCAGCCCCAGCATTTT
.,TRBV29-1,.,TRBJ2-7,CSVQPGGYEQYF,TGCAGCGTACAACCCGGGGGCTACGAGCAGTACTTC
.,TRBV4-3,.,TRBJ1-2,CASSQDTLVREYGYTF,TGCGCCAGCAGCCAAGATACATTGGTGAGGGAGTATGGCTACACCTTC
.,TRBV15,few,TRBJ1-5,CATSLDSVNQPQHF,TGTGCCACCAGCTTAGACAGTGTCAATCAGCCCCAGCATTTT
TRBD1,TRBV5-1,.,TRBJ1-1,CASRITGTGASEAFF,TGCGCCAGCAGAATTACCGGGACAGGGGCTTCTGAAGCTTTCTTT
.,TRBV24-1,.,TRBJ2-4,CATSDSQTSHIQYF,TGTGCCACCAGTGATTCCCAGACTAGTCACATTCAGTACTTC
TRBD1,TRBV4-1,.,TRBJ1-5,CASSLAGQGGQPQHF,TGCGCCAGCAGCCTTGCAGGACAGGGCGGGCAGCCCCAGCATTTT
TRBD1,TRBV6-2/TRBV6-3,.,TRBJ2-2,CASSYSPGQGFTGELFF,TGTGCCAGCAGTTACAGCCCTGGACAGGGCTTCACCGGGGAGCTGTTTTTT
TRBD2,TRBV28,.,TRBJ2-3,CASSHSGKDTQYF,TGTGCCAGCAGCCATAGCGGGAAGGATACGCAGTATTTT
TRBD1,TRBV15,.,TRBJ1-6,CATSGRTGTDSPLHF,TGTGCCACCAGCGGAAGGACAGGGACAGATTCACCCCTCCACTTT
TRBD1,TRBV27,.,TRBJ1-2,CASSYDRGDGYTF,TGTGCCAGCAGTTACGACAGGGGTGATGGCTACACCTTC
.,TRBV3-1/TRBV3-2,.,TRBJ1-1,CASSLVMNTEAFF,TGTGCCAGCAGCCTCGTAATGAACACTGAAGCTTTCTTT
.,TRBV21-1,.,TRBJ2-7,CASSKGRRRQGVKEQYF,TGTGCCAGCAGCAAAGGACGAAGAAGACAGGGCGTAAAAGAGCAGTACTTC
.,TRBV15,.,TRBJ1-5,CATSRDKNTARAQHF,TGTGCCACCAGCAGAGATAAAAACACCGCCAGGGCCCAGCATTTT
.,TRBV28,.,TRBJ2-3,CASSLYAGAITDTQYF,TGTGCCAGCAGTTTATATGCGGGGGCGATAACAGATACGCAGTATTTT
.,TRBV6-5,.,TRBJ2-7,CASSSQGGSYEQYF,TGTGCCAGCAGTTCCCAAGGGGGATCCTACGAGCAGTACTTC
.,TRBV4-3,.,TRBJ2-5,CASSQEFRETQYF,TGCGCCAGCAGCCAAGAGTTCAGAGAGACCCAGTACTTC
TRBD1,TRBV14,few,TRBJ1-6,CASSPGQGAYSPLHF,TGTGCCAGCAGCCCGGGACAGGGGGCATATTCACCCCTCCACTTT
TRBD1,TRBV6-2/TRBV6-3,.,TRBJ2-7,CASSPRGTETYEQYF,TGTGCCAGCAGTCCCAGAGGGACAGAGACCTACGAGCAGTACTTC
.,TRBV7-2,.,TRBJ1-6,CASSLAFSAKSPLHF,TGTGCCAGCAGCTTAGCGTTCTCAGCGAAGTCACCCCTCCACTTT
.,TRBV13,few,TRBJ2-5,CASSGGGARGLETQYF,TGTGCCAGCAGCGGAGGCGGGGCCAGGGGGTTAGAGACCCAGTACTTC
TRBD1,TRBV2,.,TRBJ1-1,CASSETGGVNTEAFF,TGTGCCAGCAGTGAGACAGGGGGCGTGAACACTGAAGCTTTCTTT
.,TRBV10-3,.,TRBJ1-2,CAISGSSAGKDPYGYTF,TGTGCCATCAGTGGGAGTTCTGCGGGAAAAGATCCCTATGGCTACACCTTC
TRBD1,TRBV19,.,TRBJ1-3,CATGDSSSGNTIYF,TGTGCCACCGGGGACAGTTCCTCTGGAAACACCATATATTTT
.,TRBV5-1,.,TRBJ1-5,CASSLGGSHSNQPQHF,TGCGCCAGCAGCTTGGGCGGGAGCCATAGCAATCAGCCCCAGCATTTT
TRBD2,TRBV4-3,once,TRBJ2-3,CASSPSPLGGYTDTQYF,TGCGCCAGCAGTCCTAGCCCGTTGGGGGGGTACACAGATACGCAGTATTTT
.,TRBV21-1,.,TRBJ2-7,CASSTGDGLVRPGLVEYEQYF,TGTGCCAGCAGCACCGGTGACGGATTAGTAAGACCGGGACTAGTTGAGTACGAGCAGTACTTC
.,TRBV10-3,.,TRBJ1-4,CAISGSAGQTATNEELFF,TGTGCCATCAGTGGGTCCGCGGGTCAGACCGCAACTAATGAGGAACTGTTTTTT
.,TRBV10-3,.,TRBJ2-1,CAIRGSYNEQFF,TGTGCCATAAGGGGCTCCTACAATGAGCAGTTCTTC
.,TRBV2,few,TRBJ1-2,CASKGVIGGHGYTF,TGTGCCAGCAAAGGGGTGATTGGGGGCCATGGCTACACCTTC